A single sample is the source of the 29 T cell receptor beta chains below, sequenced in a study of blood T cell repertoires in COVID-19. Data came from immunoSEQ multiplex PCR; TCRdb stores just in-frame clones and leaves some out. The sample comprises 250,000 or so clones, approximately 88% of which are singletons, and about 2.9% rests with the top ten. Sequencing was carried out using PBMCs or T cells enriched from blood (not recorded which). The receptors originated from a woman between 40 and 55 years old who had been exposed to COVID-19.

The V gene is TRBV19, the J gene TRBJ2-7, with 10 bases that match TRBD2. The junction had 4 bases not matched to a gene; V was cut back by 6 bases and J by 2 bases. The germline gives CDR1 LNHDA, CDR2 SQIVND (reference sequence). The CDR3 contains 14 residues. CDR3: CASSPLAGPYEQYF. The CDR3, as DNA: TGTGCCAGTAGCCCACTAGCGGGGCCCTACGAGCAGTACTTC.

The chain combines TRBV25-1 with TRBJ1-2; 9 nucleotides agree with TRBD1. The CDR3 length is 13 residues. The germline gives CDR1 MGHDK, CDR2 SYGVNS. V was pared by 4 bases and J by 5 bases, with 2 bases of the junction left unmatched. For the CDR3, the DNA is TGTGCCAGCAGTGTACAGGGGGCGTATGGCTACACCTTC. Translating it yields CASSVQGAYGYTF.

This clone was counted once. This chain links TRBV19 with TRBJ2-7; D is perhaps TRBD2 (5 bases). The length of the CDR3 is 16 residues. V was trimmed by 5 bases and J by 4 bases, leaving 21 bases between them. CDR1 is LNHDA and CDR2 is SQIVND in the germline V gene (reference sequence). The CDR3 DNA reads TGTGCCAGTAGTTTATCGGGGTACCCCGTCTGTTACGAGCAGTACGTC. This gives the protein CASSLSGYPVCYEQYV.

The J gene is TRBJ1-3, the V gene TRBV7-9; D call uncertain. V was pared by 6 bases and J by 3 bases, with 15 bases between. The CDR3 contains 15 residues. Germline CDR1 reads SEHNR; CDR2 reads FQNEAQ (reference sequence). CDR3 coding DNA: TGTGCCAGCAGGGAAGCGGACCCACTTGGAAACACCATATATTTT. Its translation is CASREADPLGNTIYF.

This sequence joins TRBV29-1 and TRBJ2-7; 9 positions match TRBD2. Trimming at V came to 6 bases and at J to 3 bases, leaving 9 bases not matched to a gene. This CDR3 spans 14 amino acids. Germline-derived CDR1 and CDR2 are SQVTM and ANQGSEA. Written as DNA, the CDR3 is TGCAGCGTGGGGGATAGCGGGGGCCTCTACGAGCAGTACTTC. Amino acids: CSVGDSGGLYEQYF.

This clone was detected ten times or more. This chain joins TRBV27 and TRBJ1-2; 8 positions agree with TRBD1. The CDR3 sequence is 16 residues long. Trimming cost V 0 bases and J 6 bases; bases outside gene matches: 9. CDR1 and CDR2 (germline): MNHEY, SMNVEV (reference sequence). The CDR3, as DNA: TGTGCCAGCAGTTTATCGGTTATCAGGGGGCCGCATGGCTACACCTTC. This gives the protein CASSLSVIRGPHGYTF.

The CDR3: CASSLVQGGVGQFF. The CDR3 region has the DNA TGTGCCAGCAGCTTGGTCCAGGGTGGGGTTGGGCAGTTCTTC. The chain has TRBV5-6 and TRBJ2-1; tentative D call: TRBD1 (5 bases). This CDR3 has 14 residues. V lost 0 bases and J lost 12, with 16 bases in between. Germline CDR1 is SGHDT and CDR2 is YYEEEE. Full variable domain (remainder filled in from reference TRBV5-6 and TRBJ2-1): DAGVTQSPTHLIKTRGQQVTLRCSPKSGHDTVSWYQQALGQGPQFIFQYYEEEERQRGNFPDRFSGHQFPNYSSELNVNALLLGDSALYLCASSLVQGGVGQFFGPGTRLTVL.

V gene TRBV30 combines with J gene TRBJ1-4; no clear D. CDR3 length equals 14 residues. From germline, CDR1 is GTSNPN and CDR2 SVGIG (reference sequence). The V gene lost 0 bases and the J gene lost 0 bases, with 5 bases spanning the gap. CDR3 region: CAWSVLATNEKLFF. CDR3 coding DNA: TGTGCCTGGAGTGTACTAGCAACTAATGAAAAACTGTTTTTT. Combining the CDR3 with reference TRBV30 and TRBJ1-4 gives the whole variable domain SQTIHQWPATLVQPVGSPLSLECTVEGTSNPNLYWYRQAAGRGLQLLFYSVGIGQISSEVPQNLSASRPQDRQFILSSKKLLLSDSGFYLCAWSVLATNEKLFFGSGTQLSVL.

The chain couples TRBV19 to TRBJ1-6, with 8 bases that match TRBD1. Germline CDR1 LNHDA, CDR2 SQIVND (reference sequence). With V trimmed by 4 bases and J by 13 bases, 3 bases remained unmatched. CDR3 size: 12 residues. The CDR3 region is CASSTNRGPLHF. In DNA, the CDR3 is TGTGCCAGTAGTACAAACAGGGGGCCCCTCCACTTT.

V and J are TRBV5-4 and TRBJ2-1, with TRBD2 matching 12 bases. This CDR3 contains 18 residues. Losses at the gene ends were 1 base for V and 5 bases for J; bases not matched to a gene: 10. Looked up from germline, CDR1 is SGHNT and CDR2 is YYREEE (reference sequence). The CDR3 nucleotides read TGTGCCAGCAGCTTGAAGAGTGTACTAGCGGGGGGTAACAATGAGCAGTTCTTC. The encoded protein is CASSLKSVLAGGNNEQFF.

As regards this clone: This sample also contains other DNA sequences that code for the same CDR3. V gene TRBV27 combines with J gene TRBJ2-1, with 11 bases identical to TRBD2. CDR3 length equals 15 residues. Per germline, CDR1 MNHEY and CDR2 SMNVEV (reference sequence). Unmatched junction bases numbered 2, after V lost 3 bases and J lost 4 bases. The CDR3 spells CASSFGTSGYNEQFF. The DNA of the CDR3 is TGTGCCAGCAGTTTCGGGACTAGCGGATACAATGAGCAGTTCTTC.

V gene TRBV24-1 combines with J gene TRBJ2-5; D not resolved. Germline CDR1 reads KGHDR; CDR2 reads SFDVKD. V lost 4 bases and J 4 bases, leaving 9 bases between the germline ends. The CDR3 runs to 13 residues. This CDR3 reads CATSDPQSETQYF. As DNA, the CDR3 is TGTGCCACCAGTGACCCACAATCAGAGACCCAGTACTTC.

This clone was detected only a few times. The V gene is TRBV10-3, the J gene TRBJ2-7; weak D call: TRBD2 (5 bases). This CDR3 region has 15 residues. With 2 bases removed from V and 2 bases from J, the gap between germline ends came to 13 bases. Germline V gives CDR1 ENHRY, CDR2 SYGVKD. The chain's CDR3 is CAISESWGVPYEQYV. For the CDR3, the DNA is TGTGCCATCAGTGAGAGCTGGGGAGTCCCCTACGAGCAGTACGTC.

V and J are TRBV4-3 and TRBJ1-2; no firm D call. V lost 1 base, J lost 4 bases, and 7 bases lay in between. Germline V CDR1 and CDR2: LGHNA, YSLEER. The CDR3 covers 13 residues. CDR3 DNA: TGCGCCAGCAGCCAAGCAGGTCTCTATGGCTACACCTTC. Translation: CASSQAGLYGYTF.

The genes are TRBV27 and TRBJ1-2; D ambiguous. With 6 bases removed from V and 4 bases from J, the gap between germline ends came to 12 bases. The V gene's germline CDR1 is MNHEY and CDR2 SMNVEV (reference sequence). CDR3 length: 13 residues. The DNA of the CDR3 is TGTGCCAGCAGCCCTCGAGAGGTCTATGGCTACACCTTC. Protein: CASSPREVYGYTF.

The chain joins TRBV12-3 or TRBV12-4 to TRBJ1-2, with TRBD1 as a possible D gene (5 bases). With 2 bases removed from V and 8 bases from J, the gap between germline ends came to 9 bases. CDR3 length: 12 residues. The CDR3 protein is CASSLPGVGYTF. The CDR3 nucleotides read TGTGCCAGCAGTTTACCGGGGGTCGGCTACACCTTC.

The V and J genes are TRBV14 and TRBJ1-6; TRBD1 matches at 7 bases. The V segment lost 4 bases and the J segment 11 bases; nucleotides outside the gene matches: 8. This CDR3 is 14 amino acids long. CDR1 SGHDN and CDR2 FVKESK come from the germline V gene. The DNA for the CDR3 is TGTGCCAGCAGCCCAGAATCCAGGGGGACACCCCTCCACTTT. Its translation: CASSPESRGTPLHF.

This rearrangement joins TRBV5-1 to TRBJ1-1; 7 nucleotides align to TRBD1. Germline V gives CDR1 SGHRS, CDR2 YFSETQ. The CDR3 is 16 residues long. The V and J ends lost 4 bases and 1 base, in that order; junction bases with no gene match: 10. The CDR3 bases are TGCGCCAGCAGCCTTATTCCGGGACAGAAGAACACTGAAGCTTTCTTT. This encodes CASSLIPGQKNTEAFF.

This CDR3 reads CAISDPSGRGYEQFF. Here the CDR3 DNA reads TGTGCCATCAGTGATCCTAGCGGGAGGGGGTATGAGCAGTTCTTC. The rearrangement joins TRBV10-3 to TRBJ2-1; TRBD2 matches at 12 bases. The V gene end was trimmed by 3 bases and the J gene end by 8 bases; junction bases not matched to a gene: 5. CDR3 size: 15 residues. Germline assignment: CDR1 ENHRY and CDR2 SYGVKD.

The CDR3 DNA reads TGTGCCAGCAGCTTGGGACGGACAGGGAGCTCCTACAATGAGCAGTTCTTC. It translates to CASSLGRTGSSYNEQFF. The V call is TRBV5-4, the J call TRBJ2-1; 8 nucleotides align to TRBD1. The CDR3 is 17 amino acids. J was trimmed by 0 bases and V by 0 bases; bases with no gene match: 5. Germline CDR1 reads SGHNT; CDR2 reads YYREEE (reference sequence).

The chain couples TRBV7-9 to TRBJ2-5; 9 nucleotides line up with TRBD1. The CDR3 has 15 residues. The junction had 6 bases not matched to a gene; V was cut back by 3 bases and J by 4 bases. In germline, CDR1 is SEHNR, CDR2 FQNEAQ (reference sequence). For the CDR3, the DNA is TGTGCCAGCAGCTTCACAGGGGGCCGGGGAGAGACCCAGTACTTC. This codes for CASSFTGGRGETQYF.

Concerning this clone itself: Other DNA sequences in this specimen translate into the identical CDR3. The genes are TRBV19 and TRBJ2-1, with 8 positions matching TRBD2. In germline, CDR1 is LNHDA, CDR2 SQIVND (reference sequence). CDR3 length: 13 residues. V was pared by 3 bases and J by 6 bases, with 1 base of the junction left unmatched. CDR3 protein: CASSILAGNEQFF. CDR3 DNA: TGTGCCAGTAGTATCCTAGCGGGCAATGAGCAGTTCTTC.

The chain carries TRBV5-5 and TRBJ2-7; 9 bases line up with TRBD2. J lost 2 bases, V lost 0 bases, and 12 bases had no gene match. The CDR3 runs to 18 residues. The germline gives CDR1 SGHKS, CDR2 YYEKEE (reference sequence). CDR3 bases: TGTGCCAGCAGCTTGGCGTTTCGGCTAGCGGGGTCGGCCTACGAGCAGTACTTC. Translation gives CASSLAFRLAGSAYEQYF.

The J gene is TRBJ2-7, the V gene TRBV12-3 or TRBV12-4; D not resolved. CDR3 size: 13 residues. The V end was cut by 4 bases, the J end by 0 bases, with 7 bases between. The CDR3 spells CASSSPLSYEQYF. CDR3 nucleotide sequence: TGTGCCAGCAGTTCCCCCCTCTCCTACGAGCAGTACTTC.

This clone was counted a few times. The gene calls are TRBV7-9 and TRBJ2-1; 12 bases are shared with TRBD2. From germline, CDR1 is SEHNR and CDR2 FQNEAQ (reference sequence). Trimming removed 9 bases from V and 9 bases from J; junction bases left unmatched: 12. This CDR3 has 15 residues. CDR3 DNA sequence: TGTGCCAGTTCCGGGACTAGCGGGTTCACCCCTGAGCAGTTCTTC. Its protein is CASSGTSGFTPEQFF.

This clone was observed a handful of times. V and J are TRBV3-1 (or the pseudogene TRBV3-2) and TRBJ1-2, with D perhaps matching TRBD1 (5 bases). Germline CDR1 reads LGHDT; CDR2 reads YNNKEL (reference sequence). The germline V and J ends were trimmed by 4 bases and 6 bases, with 18 bases remaining between them. CDR3 length: 15 residues. The CDR3, as DNA: TGTGCCAGCAGCCCTCTTTTGGGGGGGGAGGATGGCTACACCTTC. This encodes CASSPLLGGEDGYTF.

V and J are TRBV6-2 or TRBV6-3 and TRBJ2-1; the match to TRBD1 covers 8 bases. After removal of 2 bases from V and 4 bases from J, the junction contained 13 bases not matched to a gene. CDR1 is MNHEY and CDR2 is SVGEGT in the germline V gene. This CDR3 has 18 residues. CDR3 nucleotides: TGTGCCAGCAGTTACACCGTTGGACAGGGCCCGACTTACAATGAGCAGTTCTTC. This sequence encodes CASSYTVGQGPTYNEQFF.

The rearrangement links TRBV7-2 to TRBJ2-1, with D perhaps TRBD2 (6 bases). The CDR3 is 12 residues long. In germline, CDR1 is SGHTA, CDR2 FQGNSA. The V end was cut by 5 bases, the J end by 10 bases, with 12 bases between. The CDR3 loop is CASSPGGVEQFF. The DNA for the CDR3 is TGTGCCAGCAGCCCCGGGGGTGTCGAGCAGTTCTTC.

This rearrangement joins TRBV4-1 to TRBJ2-7; TRBD2 agrees at 9 bases. The V and J ends lost 6 bases and 5 bases, in that order; junction bases with no gene match: 14. Germline V gene data show CDR1 as MGHRA and CDR2 as YSYEKL. This CDR3 contains 16 residues. The CDR3 nucleotides are TGCGCCAGCAGTTCCCCCTACTGGCGGGGGGGCAACGAGCAGTACTTC. This gives the protein CASSSPYWRGGNEQYF.